This is a list of T cell receptor beta chains from one sample in a study of T cell changes during pregnancy in multiple sclerosis. Clones were read by immunoSEQ multiplex PCR, and TCRdb kept only the in-frame ones, dropping some. The sample includes about 48,000 clones, 94% of them seen just once. Sequenced material: CD4+ T cells from peripheral blood mononuclear cells, taken in the first trimester of pregnancy. The receptor source for this set is a female donor with multiple sclerosis, enrolled in a pregnancy study. CDR3s include the opening cysteine and the closing phenylalanine or tryptophan. D genes are given only for firm matches. Size is stated for part of the rows, as once, few or many counts, or as a class when the clone is expanded.

d_gene	v_gene	abundance	j_gene	CDR3nt	CDR3aa
TRBD2	TRBV2	-	TRBJ2-2	TGTGCCAGCAACAAGGGACTAGCGTTGTCCGGGGAGCTGTTTTTT	CASNKGLALSGELFF
TRBD2	TRBV2	once	TRBJ2-1	TGTGCCAGCAAAGGGACTAGCGGGGCTTCTGAGCAGTTCTTC	CASKGTSGASEQFF
-	TRBV10-3	-	TRBJ1-4	TGTGCCACGCACAGGGAAGGACGGGAAAAACTGTTTTTT	CATHREGREKLFF
-	TRBV6-5	-	TRBJ1-1	TGTGCCAGCAGTTACTCGATGGACATAAAAGCTTTCTTT	CASSYSMDIKAFF
-	TRBV2	-	TRBJ2-1	TGTGCCAGCAGGCCTCAGGGGATTCCTGGGGATGAGCAGTTCTTC	CASRPQGIPGDEQFF
TRBD1	TRBV6-5	-	TRBJ1-5	TGTGCCAGCAGCACGACAGGGCATGGGGATCAGCCCCAGCATTTT	CASSTTGHGDQPQHF
TRBD2	TRBV9	-	TRBJ2-2	TGTGCCAGCAGCGTGACTAGCGGGGGCCTGAACACCGGGGAGCTGTTTTTT	CASSVTSGGLNTGELFF
-	TRBV4-2	-	TRBJ1-1	TGTGCCAGCAGCCAAGATCGGGACTTAAACACTGAAGCTTTCTTT	CASSQDRDLNTEAFF
-	TRBV6-1	-	TRBJ2-6	TGTGCCAGCAGTGAAGACAGCTCTGGGGCCAACGTCCTGACTTTC	CASSEDSSGANVLTF
-	TRBV7-3	-	TRBJ2-2	TGTGCCAGCAGCCGGACTAAAGGGGAGCTGTTTTTT	CASSRTKGELFF
-	TRBV7-6	-	TRBJ2-5	TGTGCCAGCAGCGTTGCAGGTTCACAGACCCAGTACTTC	CASSVAGSQTQYF
TRBD1	TRBV5-1	-	TRBJ2-6	TGCGCCAGCAGTTTGGGGGGACAGGGGGCTGGGGCCAACGTCCTGACTTTC	CASSLGGQGAGANVLTF
-	TRBV15	few	TRBJ2-1	TGTGCCACCAGCAGAGATCAGGCAGACTACAATGAGCAGTTCTTC	CATSRDQADYNEQFF
-	TRBV6-5	-	TRBJ1-5	TGTGCCAGCAGTTACTCGAAACCCGGGGGTCAGCCCCAGCATTTT	CASSYSKPGGQPQHF
-	TRBV5-1	-	TRBJ1-1	TGCGCCAGCAGCTTGCGAGGGGGCACTGAAGCTTTCTTT	CASSLRGGTEAFF
-	TRBV7-2	few	TRBJ1-1	TGTGCCAGCAGCTTAGATAACAGGAACACTGAAGCTTTCTTT	CASSLDNRNTEAFF
-	TRBV9	-	TRBJ2-2	TGTGCCAGCAGCCCCCGGGTCAACACCGGGGAGCTGTTTTTT	CASSPRVNTGELFF
-	TRBV6-5	-	TRBJ1-2	TGTGCCAGCAGTTATGAGAGATACTATGGCTACACCTTC	CASSYERYYGYTF
-	TRBV7-2	-	TRBJ1-5	TGTGCCAGCAGCTTAATAGATAATCAGCCCCAGCATTTT	CASSLIDNQPQHF
TRBD1	TRBV5-1	-	TRBJ2-3	TGCGCCAGCAGCTTGGTGCAGGGGGCAGATACGCAGTATTTT	CASSLVQGADTQYF
-	TRBV5-1	-	TRBJ2-2	TGCGCCAGCAGCTTTAGAGAGACAGCGTCGAACACCGGGGAGCTGTTTTTT	CASSFRETASNTGELFF
TRBD1	TRBV6-5	-	TRBJ1-2	TGTGCCAGCAGGGACAGGGGGCTTAACTATGGCTACACCTTC	CASRDRGLNYGYTF
-	TRBV27	-	TRBJ2-3	TGTGCCAGCAGTTTAGGTGCGGGGCAGCGCACAGATACGCAGTATTTT	CASSLGAGQRTDTQYF
TRBD2	TRBV19	-	TRBJ2-5	TGTGCCAGTAGTACTCGACTAGCGGGGGGGCCGGAGACCCAGTACTTC	CASSTRLAGGPETQYF
-	TRBV6-1	-	TRBJ1-2	TGTGCCAGCCGAGACAGACCCCTCTATGGCTACACCTTC	CASRDRPLYGYTF
-	TRBV7-8	-	TRBJ1-2	TGTGCCAGCAGTAGGAGCGGGGGTTACTACACCTTC	CASSRSGGYYTF
-	TRBV11-2	few	TRBJ1-1	TGTGCCAGCAGCGTTAACAGAGCCCAAGCTTTCTTT	CASSVNRAQAFF
-	TRBV5-1	-	TRBJ2-1	TGCGCCAGCAGCTTGGGGGGGGGCCAGTACAATGAGCAGTTCTTC	CASSLGGGQYNEQFF
TRBD1	TRBV7-6	-	TRBJ2-7	TGTGCCAGCAGCTTGGCGCCGGGACAGGGGGCGGGTGAGCAGTACTTC	CASSLAPGQGAGEQYF
-	TRBV5-5	-	TRBJ1-3	TGTGCCAGTAGACAGCTCACTGGAAACACCATATATTTT	CASRQLTGNTIYF
TRBD1	TRBV9	-	TRBJ2-1	TGTGCCAGCAGCGTGCAAGGGGGCCCCTCCAATGAGCAGTTCTTC	CASSVQGGPSNEQFF
-	TRBV18	-	TRBJ2-1	TGTGCCAGCTCACCAATAGAACCCCCCAATGAGCAGTTCTTC	CASSPIEPPNEQFF
-	TRBV5-5	-	TRBJ2-5	TGTGCCAGCAGCTTGGACAATCACCAAGAGACCCAGTACTTC	CASSLDNHQETQYF
TRBD1	TRBV5-1	once	TRBJ1-6	TGCGCCAGCAGCCGCTCCGGACAGGGCGGCAATTCACCCCTCCACTTT	CASSRSGQGGNSPLHF
-	TRBV2	once	TRBJ1-1	TGTGCCAGCAGTGGGGGGGTCACGAACACTGAAGCTTTCTTT	CASSGGVTNTEAFF
TRBD2	TRBV5-5	-	TRBJ2-5	TGTGCCAGCAGCTTGGTTGGCGGGGGGTGGGAGACCCAGTACTTC	CASSLVGGGWETQYF
-	TRBV6-4	-	TRBJ2-2	TGTGCCAGCAGTGAGGAGGGTTTTCACACCGGGGAGCTGTTTTTT	CASSEEGFHTGELFF
TRBD1	TRBV11-2	-	TRBJ1-1	TGTGCCAGCAGCGTACAGGGGGGGAACACTGAAGCTTTCTTT	CASSVQGGNTEAFF
-	TRBV1	-	TRBJ2-3	TGCACCAGCAGCCACCCCCCGGCGGCGGGGGGGCCTGATACGCAGTATTTT	CTSSHPPAAGGPDTQYF
-	TRBV27	-	TRBJ2-7	TGTGCCAGCAGCCGGACGGGGTTCGAGCAGTACTTC	CASSRTGFEQYF
TRBD1	TRBV6-6	-	TRBJ2-1	TGTGCCAGCAGTAGAGGACAGGGTAACAATGAGCAGTTCTTC	CASSRGQGNNEQFF
-	TRBV10-2	few	TRBJ1-1	TGCGCCAGCAGTGGGTCCACGGGGACTGAAGCTTTCTTT	CASSGSTGTEAFF
TRBD1	TRBV10-2	-	TRBJ2-3	TGCGCCACCCGACAGGGGGCAACAGATACGCAGTATTTT	CATRQGATDTQYF
-	TRBV15	-	TRBJ1-5	TGTGCCACCAGCAGAGGGGGAGGGAAGAATCGCGAGCCCCAGCATTTT	CATSRGGGKNREPQHF
-	TRBV2	-	TRBJ1-6	TGTGCCAGCACCCTCGGACGGGGGGATAATTCACCCCTCCACTTT	CASTLGRGDNSPLHF
TRBD1	TRBV5-8	-	TRBJ1-5	TGTGCCAGCAGCGAGGGGACAGGGAATCAGCCCCAGCATTTT	CASSEGTGNQPQHF
-	TRBV9	-	TRBJ1-2	TGTGCCAGCAGCTCAAGAACGGGATACAGCTACACCTTC	CASSSRTGYSYTF
-	TRBV29-1	once	TRBJ1-2	TGCAGCGTTGACAGGGGCGGCTATGGCTACACCTTC	CSVDRGGYGYTF
TRBD2	TRBV13	-	TRBJ2-1	TGTGCCAGCAGCTATAGACTAGCGGGGGGCCTAAATGAGCAGTTCTTC	CASSYRLAGGLNEQFF
-	TRBV7-2	-	TRBJ1-2	TGTGCCAGCAGCTCACAATCGGGTTATGGCTACACCTTC	CASSSQSGYGYTF
-	TRBV18	-	TRBJ2-7	TGTGCCAGCTCACCACCGGGGAGCTTCTCCTACGAGCAGTACTTC	CASSPPGSFSYEQYF
-	TRBV5-5	-	TRBJ2-7	TGTGCCAGCAGCTTGGTTTATCGGACAAGCGACTACGAGCAGTACTTC	CASSLVYRTSDYEQYF
TRBD1	TRBV2	-	TRBJ2-5	TGTGCCAGCGAAGGGGGCGGGTACCAAGAGACCCAGTACTTC	CASEGGGYQETQYF
-	TRBV11-2	-	TRBJ2-7	TGTGCCAGCAGGCTAGGGGGTTACGAGCAGTACTTC	CASRLGGYEQYF